These 32 T cell receptor beta chains originate from one sample sequenced in a study of vaccination effects on CD4 cells after COVID-19. Ahead of sequencing, the ViraFEST assay grew antigen-specific CD4+ T cells using viral peptide pools. The culture ran for approximately 10 days, and then CD4+ T cells were isolated. Subjects were given two BNT162b2 or mRNA-1273 vaccine doses. These receptors' antigens are unknown. The protocol was immunoSEQ multiplex PCR, while the TCRdb copy is restricted to in-frame clones and leaves out a portion. The table lists roughly 43,000 clones, around three quarters of them singletons. The input for sequencing was CD4+ T cells from PBMCs cultured with HCoV-OC43 spike peptides, taken after COVID-19 vaccination. Subset reported: HCoV-OC43 spike overlapping peptide pool stimulation. These receptors all come from a human donor who received a COVID-19 vaccine.

The chain joins TRBV19 to TRBJ2-7; D is undetermined. Germline loops: CDR1 LNHDA, CDR2 SQIVND (reference sequence). The CDR3 has 11 amino acids. V dropped 10 bases and J dropped 1 base, with 8 bases sitting between them. CDR3 sequence (DNA): TGTGCCACCCCCCAGTCCTACGAGCAGTACTTC. Protein sequence: CATPQSYEQYF.

This clone appeared once. The V and J genes are TRBV18 and TRBJ2-2; 8 positions agree with TRBD2. Per germline, CDR1 KGHSH and CDR2 LQKENI. The trim removed 6 bases at V and 1 base at J, leaving 7 bases unmatched. This CDR3 has 16 residues. CDR3: CASSQGLGKNTGELFF. The CDR3 DNA reads as TGTGCCAGCTCCCAGGGACTAGGGAAGAACACCGGGGAGCTGTTTTTT.

The chain is built from TRBV4-1 and TRBJ1-2, with D possibly TRBD1 on 6 matching bases. In germline, CDR1 is MGHRA, CDR2 YSYEKL. Trimming cost V 4 bases and J 2 bases, with 17 bases left between them. CDR3 length equals 16 residues. CDR3 DNA sequence: TGCGCCAGCAGCCGAGAGACAGGAATAGCCAACTATGGCTACACCTTC. Translated, it gives CASSRETGIANYGYTF.

This clone was counted only a few times. For the CDR3, the DNA is TGTGCCAGCATAGGGGACACTGAAGCTTTCTTT. It encodes CASIGDTEAFF. The chain uses TRBV6-5 and TRBJ1-1, with D perhaps TRBD1 (5 bases). The CDR3 is 11 residues long. V was clipped by 7 bases and J by 3 bases, with 6 bases between them. Germline CDR1 and CDR2: MNHEY and SVGAGI.

This clone was detected only a few times. The chain carries TRBV27 and TRBJ1-5; D not resolved. CDR1 MNHEY and CDR2 SMNVEV come from the germline V gene (reference sequence). The CDR3 has 14 residues. V shed 0 bases and J shed 5 bases, with 8 bases lying between them. The CDR3 protein is CASSLSSSYQPQHF. CDR3 bases: TGTGCCAGCAGTTTATCGAGCAGTTATCAGCCCCAGCATTTT.

This clone has more than one count but fewer than ten. In nucleotides, the CDR3 is TGCGCCAGCAGATACGGAGTTGGTGAAAAACTGTTTTTT. It yields the protein CASRYGVGEKLFF. The V call is TRBV5-1, the J call TRBJ1-4; D gene ambiguous. Germline V gene data show CDR1 as SGHRS and CDR2 as YFSETQ. CDR3 length equals 13 residues. The V gene lost 5 bases and the J gene lost 7 bases, with 12 bases spanning the gap.

This rearrangement joins TRBV2 to TRBJ2-1; TRBD1 or TRBD2 may be the D gene (6 bases each). The V and J ends lost 8 bases and 10 bases respectively, with 24 bases between them. The germline CDR1 and CDR2 sequences are SNHLY and FYNNEI. There are 15 residues in the CDR3. The CDR3 protein is CASLLVGTIRGEQFF. In DNA form, the CDR3 reads TGTGCCAGCCTTTTGGTCGGGACAATACGGGGGGAGCAGTTCTTC. The variable domain in full, completed from reference TRBV2 and TRBJ2-1, reads EPEVTQTPSHQVTQMGQEVILRCVPISNHLYFYWYRQILGQKVEFLVSFYNNEISEKSEIFDDQFSVERPDGSNFTLKIRSTKLEDSAMYFCASLLVGTIRGEQFFGPGTRLTVL.

The chain combines TRBV2 with TRBJ2-3; tentatively, D is TRBD1 (5 bases). This CDR3 region has 14 residues. Germline V CDR1 and CDR2: SNHLY, FYNNEI. Trimming took off 5 bases at V and 3 bases at J, with 12 bases between the two ends. The CDR3 DNA reads as TGTGCCAGCAGTTTTCAGGGTATGACAGATACGCAGTATTTT. This sequence encodes CASSFQGMTDTQYF.

This rearrangement joins TRBV4-2 to TRBJ1-1, with unresolved D. CDR1 is LGHNA, CDR2 YNFKEQ, per germline. The germline V and J ends were trimmed by 4 bases and 4 bases, with 19 bases remaining between them. CDR3 length: 16 amino acids. CDR3 sequence: CASSPKTDARSTEAFF. DNA of the CDR3: TGTGCCAGCAGCCCAAAAACGGACGCACGGTCCACTGAAGCTTTCTTT.

The V gene is TRBV30, the J gene TRBJ2-7, with unresolved D. This CDR3 contains 15 residues. Trimming left V 2 bases short and J 5 bases short, with 19 bases between. Germline V lookup: CDR1 GTSNPN, CDR2 SVGIG (reference sequence). The CDR3 loop is CAWSRSSQSLNEQYF. The CDR3 DNA follows: TGTGCCTGGAGTCGGTCCAGTCAAAGTCTTAACGAGCAGTACTTC.

The chain employs TRBV6-5 and TRBJ2-3; the D call may be TRBD1 or TRBD2 (5 bases each). Trimming took 8 bases from V and 3 from J, leaving 6 bases between them. This CDR3 comprises 11 residues. Germline CDR1 is MNHEY and CDR2 is SVGAGI. The CDR3 is CASGTTDTQYF. The CDR3 DNA reads TGTGCCAGCGGGACGACAGATACGCAGTATTTT.

V gene TRBV5-6 combines with J gene TRBJ2-1, with a possible D match to TRBD2 (6 bases). The CDR3 runs to 11 residues. V was trimmed by 6 bases and J by 10 bases, leaving 11 bases between them. Germline loops: CDR1 SGHDT, CDR2 YYEEEE. The CDR3 DNA reads TGTGCCAGCACCTCCGGGGGAGAGCAGTTCTTC. It specifies CASTSGGEQFF. The full variable domain, in which reference TRBV5-6 and TRBJ2-1 provide the parts outside the CDR3, is DAGVTQSPTHLIKTRGQQVTLRCSPKSGHDTVSWYQQALGQGPQFIFQYYEEEERQRGNFPDRFSGHQFPNYSSELNVNALLLGDSALYLCASTSGGEQFFGPGTRLTVL.

The chain recombines TRBV11-3 with TRBJ2-3; possible D gene TRBD2, 7 bases. The CDR3 is 15 residues long. The germline gives CDR1 SGHNT, CDR2 YENEEA. Trimming pared 1 base from V and 2 bases from J, leaving 10 bases between. CDR3 in amino acids: CASSLGGGPTDTQYF. The CDR3 region has the DNA TGTGCCAGCAGCTTAGGGGGGGGCCCCACAGATACGCAGTATTTT.

The chain carries TRBV6-4 and TRBJ2-1; 8 bases fit TRBD1. With 6 bases clipped from V and 6 bases from J, the junction kept 7 bases outside the gene matches. Germline V gene lookup returns CDR1 MRHNA and CDR2 SNTAGT. The CDR3 extends over 14 amino acids. CDR3 sequence: CASSVDRGGNEQFF. The CDR3 region has the DNA TGTGCCAGCAGCGTTGACAGGGGCGGCAATGAGCAGTTCTTC.

V and J are TRBV7-9 and TRBJ1-4; 7 bases match TRBD1. The CDR3 consists of 16 residues. Germline V lookup: CDR1 SEHNR, CDR2 FQNEAQ (reference sequence). V gave up 0 bases and J gave up 5 bases; unmatched junction bases: 6. CDR3 region: CASSLATGFRNEKLFF. DNA for the CDR3: TGTGCCAGCAGCTTAGCGACAGGGTTTAGGAATGAAAAACTGTTTTTT.

In DNA form, the CDR3 reads TGTGCAAGTCGCTTAGTTTCGACTTCCGGGACTAGTTTTTGCGAGCAGTACTTC. Its translation: CASRLVSTSGTSFCEQYF. V and J are TRBV12-2 and TRBJ2-7; TRBD2, the table's D call, was not compared with the DNA. TRBV12-2 is a pseudogene locus. The CDR3 spans 18 residues.

The chain joins TRBV29-1 to TRBJ1-2; D uncertain. Trimming removed 6 bases from V and 8 bases from J, with 13 bases in between. Germline CDR1 is SQVTM and CDR2 is ANQGSEA. This CDR3 contains 11 residues. CDR3 DNA sequence: TGCAGCGTCGAAAGTTGGCGGGGCTACACCTTC. Amino acid sequence: CSVESWRGYTF.

The chain employs TRBV6-5 and TRBJ2-2, with D tentatively TRBD2 (6 bases). Germline CDR1 reads MNHEY; CDR2 reads SVGAGI. V lost 7 bases to trimming and J lost 2 bases, with 11 bases between them. The CDR3 contains 14 residues. CDR3 in DNA: TGTGCCAGCAAAGGGGAGGTTAACACCGGGGAGCTGTTTTTT. Encoded protein: CASKGEVNTGELFF.

This chain uses TRBV9 with TRBJ2-5, with 9 bases matching TRBD2. Germline assignment: CDR1 SGDLS and CDR2 YYNGEE. The CDR3 length is 14 residues. V gave up 3 bases and J gave up 1 base; unmatched junction bases: 1. As DNA, the CDR3 is TGTGCCAGCAGCGAGACTAGCGGCCAAGAGACCCAGTACTTC. It specifies CASSETSGQETQYF.

The chain employs TRBV5-4 and TRBJ2-2, with 7 nucleotides matching TRBD2. CDR1 is SGHNT, CDR2 YYREEE, per germline (reference sequence). This CDR3 is 15 amino acids long. The V gene end was trimmed by 4 bases and the J gene end by 5 bases; junction bases not matched to a gene: 8. CDR3 region: CASSPGGSRTGELFF. The CDR3 DNA reads as TGTGCCAGCAGCCCCGGCGGGAGTAGGACCGGGGAGCTGTTTTTT. Variable domain in full (rest from reference TRBV5-4 and TRBJ2-2): ETGVTQSPTHLIKTRGQQVTLRCSSQSGHNTVSWYQQALGQGPQFIFQYYREEENGRGNFPPRFSGLQFPNYSSELNVNALELDDSALYLCASSPGGSRTGELFFGEGSRLTVL.

This clone was counted a few times. Written as DNA, the CDR3 is TGTGCCAGTAGTACCACGTGGCGGGGGGACATTCAGTACTTC. Translation: CASSTTWRGDIQYF. The chain is built from TRBV19 and TRBJ2-4; 8 bases agree with TRBD2. Germline V CDR1 and CDR2: LNHDA, SQIVND (reference sequence). V trimming: 4 bases; J trimming: 8 bases; junction bases outside the gene matches: 7. The CDR3 covers 14 residues.

The rearrangement uses TRBV12-3 or TRBV12-4 and TRBJ1-1; D call uncertain. CDR3 length: 11 residues. Deletions cut 8 bases from V and 6 bases from J, with 10 bases between. As DNA, the CDR3 is TGTGCCAGCGCTCATAAAGCTGAAGCTTTCTTT. It translates to CASAHKAEAFF.

This clone was recorded once. The chain is built from TRBV5-1 and TRBJ2-2, with 14 bases matching TRBD2. The CDR3 has 16 residues. The trim removed 0 bases at V and 5 bases at J, leaving 0 bases unmatched. Germline V CDR1 and CDR2: SGHRS, YFSETQ. The CDR3 region is CASSLGTSGRTGELFF. The CDR3 nucleotides are TGCGCCAGCAGCTTGGGGACTAGCGGGAGGACCGGGGAGCTGTTTTTT.

This chain links TRBV27 with TRBJ2-7; D remains ambiguous. This CDR3 has 14 amino acids. Trimming took off 7 bases at V and 3 bases at J, with 16 bases between the two ends. Germline CDR1 MNHEY, CDR2 SMNVEV (reference sequence). The CDR3 loop is CASKVAVARYEQYF. Written as DNA, the CDR3 is TGTGCCAGCAAAGTAGCAGTGGCCCGCTACGAGCAGTACTTC.

This chain connects TRBV12-3 or TRBV12-4 to TRBJ2-3; D unclear. Deletions cut 6 bases from V and 4 bases from J, with 8 bases between. This CDR3 region has 12 residues. This CDR3 reads CASRGVPDTQYF. DNA of the CDR3: TGTGCCAGCAGGGGTGTACCAGATACGCAGTATTTT.

The chain links TRBV5-6 to TRBJ2-1, with 12 bases fitting TRBD2. CDR1 SGHDT and CDR2 YYEEEE come from the germline V gene. After removal of 1 base from V and 4 bases from J, the junction contained 6 bases not matched to a gene. The CDR3 consists of 17 residues. In nucleotides, the CDR3 is TGTGCCAGCAGCTTGTTGTCTAGCGGGAGGGATTACAATGAGCAGTTCTTC. Translation gives CASSLLSSGRDYNEQFF.

V is TRBV6-5 and J is TRBJ2-7, with D unresolved. The CDR3 is made up of 11 amino acids. V lost 2 bases and J lost 5, with 4 bases in between. In germline, CDR1 is MNHEY, CDR2 SVGAGI. CDR3 DNA: TGTGCCAGCAGTTACACAAACGAGCAGTACTTC. Translating gives CASSYTNEQYF.

This chain connects TRBV28 to TRBJ1-4; D may be TRBD1 (6 bases). CDR3 size: 13 residues. Germline loops: CDR1 MDHEN, CDR2 SYDVKM. Trimming took 5 bases from V and 7 from J, leaving 11 bases between them. The CDR3 DNA reads TGTGCCAGCAGTCTTACAGGGTTTGAAAAACTGTTTTTT. It specifies CASSLTGFEKLFF.

The chain combines TRBV19 with TRBJ2-7, with unresolved D. Trimming left V 4 bases short and J 7 bases short, with 14 bases between. CDR1 and CDR2 (germline): LNHDA, SQIVND (reference sequence). The CDR3 is 13 amino acids. The chain's CDR3 is CASSKFAQGEQYF. The CDR3 coding sequence is TGTGCCAGTAGTAAGTTTGCCCAAGGGGAGCAGTACTTC. Based on the CDR3 plus reference TRBV19 and TRBJ2-7, the full variable domain is DGGITQSPKYLFRKEGQNVTLSCEQNLNHDAMYWYRQDPGQGLRLIYYSQIVNDFQKGDIAEGYSVSREKKESFPLTVTSAQKNPTAFYLCASSKFAQGEQYFGPGTRLTVT.

The chain has TRBV11-2 and TRBJ2-2, with TRBD1 identical over 11 bases. J lost 6 bases, V lost 6 bases, and 3 bases had no gene match. Germline CDR1 SGHAT, CDR2 FQNNGV. The CDR3 contains 14 residues. CDR3 protein: CASRDRGLAGELFF. The CDR3 nucleotides read TGTGCCAGCAGGGACAGGGGGCTCGCCGGGGAGCTGTTTTTT.

This clone appeared a few times. The chain combines TRBV19 with TRBJ2-2, with 8 nucleotides matching TRBD1. The CDR3 covers 15 residues. Losses at the gene ends were 10 bases for V and 5 bases for J; bases not matched to a gene: 12. Germline values: CDR1 LNHDA, CDR2 SQIVND (reference sequence). CDR3 nucleotide sequence: TGTGCCACGGAACACAGGGGGAAGATAACCGGGGAGCTGTTTTTT. Its translation is CATEHRGKITGELFF.

This rearrangement joins TRBV19 to TRBJ2-5; the match to TRBD2 covers 13 bases. V lost 1 base to trimming and J lost 4 bases; unmatched junction nucleotides: 9. This CDR3 spans 18 amino acids. Germline loops: CDR1 LNHDA, CDR2 SQIVND (reference sequence). The CDR3 nucleotides read TGTGCCAGTAGTATAGGACTAGCGGGAGGATGGGTGGCAGAGACCCAGTACTTC. Translated: CASSIGLAGGWVAETQYF.